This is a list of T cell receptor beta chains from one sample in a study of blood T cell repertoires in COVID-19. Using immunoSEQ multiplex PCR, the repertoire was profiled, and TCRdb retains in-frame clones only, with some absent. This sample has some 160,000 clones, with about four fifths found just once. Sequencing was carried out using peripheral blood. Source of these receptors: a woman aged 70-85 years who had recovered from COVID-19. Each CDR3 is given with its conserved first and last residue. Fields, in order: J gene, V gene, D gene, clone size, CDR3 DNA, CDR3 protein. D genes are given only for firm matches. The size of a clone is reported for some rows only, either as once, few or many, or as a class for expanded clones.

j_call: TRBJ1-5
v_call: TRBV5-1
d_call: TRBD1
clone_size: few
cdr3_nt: TGCGCCAGCCCACGGTGGGACAGGGGGAGCAATCAGCCCCAGCATTTT
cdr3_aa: CASPRWDRGSNQPQHF

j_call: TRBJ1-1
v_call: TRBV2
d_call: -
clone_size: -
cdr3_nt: TGTGCCAGCAGACAGGACACCTTGGGGACTGAAGCTTTCTTT
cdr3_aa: CASRQDTLGTEAFF

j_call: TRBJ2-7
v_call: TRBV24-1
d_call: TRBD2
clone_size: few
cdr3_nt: TGTGCCACCAGCGGTACTAGCGGGAGCTACGAGCAGTACTTC
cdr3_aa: CATSGTSGSYEQYF

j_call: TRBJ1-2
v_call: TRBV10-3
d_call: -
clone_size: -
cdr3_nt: TGTGCCATCAGTGAGGGGGGGTTCGACTATGGCTACACCTTC
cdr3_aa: CAISEGGFDYGYTF

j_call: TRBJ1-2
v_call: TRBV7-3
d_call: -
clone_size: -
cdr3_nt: TGTGCCAGCAGCTTAATGGAGGGCAGCCCAAGGACCTTC
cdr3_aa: CASSLMEGSPRTF

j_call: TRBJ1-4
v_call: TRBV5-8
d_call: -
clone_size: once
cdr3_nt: TGTGCCAGCAGCTTGGCCTTCGGGGGTACGGTGTCGTACAAACTGTTTTTT
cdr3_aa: CASSLAFGGTVSYKLFF

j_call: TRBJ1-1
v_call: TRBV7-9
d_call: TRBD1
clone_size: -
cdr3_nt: TGTGCCAGCTGTGGTGGAGGGGGCTATACTGAAGCTTTCTTT
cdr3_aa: CASCGGGGYTEAFF

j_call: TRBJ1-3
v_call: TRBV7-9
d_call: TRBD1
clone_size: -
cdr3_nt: TGTGCCAGCAGCTCGACAGGGGCTGGAAACACCATATATTTT
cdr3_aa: CASSSTGAGNTIYF

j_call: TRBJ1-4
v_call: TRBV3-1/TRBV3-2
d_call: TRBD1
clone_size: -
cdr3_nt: TGTGCCAGCAGCCTACAGGGGGCTAATGAAAAACTGTTTTTT
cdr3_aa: CASSLQGANEKLFF

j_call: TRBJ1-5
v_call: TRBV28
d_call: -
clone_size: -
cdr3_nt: TGTGCCAGCAGTATTAGCCCCGATCAGCCCCAGCATTTT
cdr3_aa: CASSISPDQPQHF

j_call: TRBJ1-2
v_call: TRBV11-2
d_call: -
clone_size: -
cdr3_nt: TGTGCCAGCAGCTTAGATCAAAATAACTATGGCTACACCTTC
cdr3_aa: CASSLDQNNYGYTF

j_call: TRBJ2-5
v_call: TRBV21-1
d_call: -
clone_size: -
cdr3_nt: TGTGCCAGCTTCAAGGCAGGGGTCGGAGAGACCCAGTACTTC
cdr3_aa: CASFKAGVGETQYF

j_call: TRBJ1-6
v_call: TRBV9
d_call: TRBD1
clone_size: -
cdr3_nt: TGTGCCAGCAGCGCCCCCGGGACAGGGGGCTATTCACCCCTCCACTTT
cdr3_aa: CASSAPGTGGYSPLHF

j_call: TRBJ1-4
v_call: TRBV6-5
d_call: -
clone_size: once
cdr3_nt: TGTGCCAGCAGTTACTCCCCGCGGGAAAAACTGTTTTTT
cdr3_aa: CASSYSPREKLFF

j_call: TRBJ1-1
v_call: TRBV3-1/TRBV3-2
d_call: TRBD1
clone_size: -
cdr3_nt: TGTGCCAGCAGCCAGGCAGGACAGGGGACCGAAGCTTTCTTT
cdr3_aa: CASSQAGQGTEAFF

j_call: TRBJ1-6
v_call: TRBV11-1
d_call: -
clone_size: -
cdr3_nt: TGTGCCAGCAGCCCCCGACCGGGGAATTCACCCCTCCACTTT
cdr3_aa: CASSPRPGNSPLHF

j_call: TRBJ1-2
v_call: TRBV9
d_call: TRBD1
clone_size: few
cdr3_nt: TGTGCCAGCGCCCGTGGGACAGGGGGCTCCCCCTATGGCTACACCTTC
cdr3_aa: CASARGTGGSPYGYTF

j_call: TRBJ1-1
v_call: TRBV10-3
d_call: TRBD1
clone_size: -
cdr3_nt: TGTGCCATCAGCTACGGGACAGGGGGGAATACTGAAGCTTTCTTT
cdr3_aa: CAISYGTGGNTEAFF

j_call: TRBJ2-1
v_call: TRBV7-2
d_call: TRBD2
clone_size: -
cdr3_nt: TGTGCCAGCAGCCCCCGGGGACTAGCGGGTCCGAGCTCCTACAATGAGCAGTTCTTC
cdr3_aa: CASSPRGLAGPSSYNEQFF

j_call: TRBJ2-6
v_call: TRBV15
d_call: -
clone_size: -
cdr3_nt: TGTGCCACCAGCAGAGGAGGAGGAGGGCCTGGGGCCAACGTCCTGACTTTC
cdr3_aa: CATSRGGGGPGANVLTF

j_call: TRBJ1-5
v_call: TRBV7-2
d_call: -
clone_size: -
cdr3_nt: TGTGCCAGCAGCCCCCACAATCAGCCCCAGCATTTT
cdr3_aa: CASSPHNQPQHF

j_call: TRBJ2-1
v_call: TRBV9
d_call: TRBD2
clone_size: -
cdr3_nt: TGTGCCAGCAGCGTAGTTGGTAGCGGGTCCCACTACAATGAGCAGTTCTTC
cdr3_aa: CASSVVGSGSHYNEQFF

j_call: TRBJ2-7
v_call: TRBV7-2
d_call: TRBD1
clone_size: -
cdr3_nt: TGTGCCAGCAGCAAAACAGGGGCAGGGGCCTACGAGCAGTACTTC
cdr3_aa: CASSKTGAGAYEQYF

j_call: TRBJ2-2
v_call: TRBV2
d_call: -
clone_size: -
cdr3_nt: TGTGCCAGCAGTGCCACTAGATCCGGGGAGCTGTTTTTT
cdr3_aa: CASSATRSGELFF

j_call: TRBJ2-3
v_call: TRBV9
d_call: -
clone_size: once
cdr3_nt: TGTGCCAGCAGCGTAGGGCCTTTGGGAGAGACAGATACGCAGTATTTT
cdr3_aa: CASSVGPLGETDTQYF

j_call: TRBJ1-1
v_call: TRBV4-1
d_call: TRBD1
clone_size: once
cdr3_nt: TGCGCCAGCAGCCCGTACAGGGGAAAAAACACTGAAGCTTTCTTT
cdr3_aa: CASSPYRGKNTEAFF

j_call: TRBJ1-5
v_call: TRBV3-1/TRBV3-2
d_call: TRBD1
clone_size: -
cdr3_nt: TGTGCCAGCAGCCTACAAACAGGGGCGTCGCGCAATCAGCCCCAGCATTTT
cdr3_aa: CASSLQTGASRNQPQHF

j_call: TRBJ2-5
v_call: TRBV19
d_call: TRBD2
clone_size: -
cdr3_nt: TGTGCCAGTAGTTCGCAAACACCGGCGGGAGGTGAGACCCAGTACTTC
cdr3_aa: CASSSQTPAGGETQYF

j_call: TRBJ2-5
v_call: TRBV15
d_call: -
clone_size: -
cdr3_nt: TGTGCCACCAGCCCCCGTGTCGGTCTATGGGCGACCCAGTACTTC
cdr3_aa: CATSPRVGLWATQYF

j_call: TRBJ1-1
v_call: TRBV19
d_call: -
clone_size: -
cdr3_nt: TGTGCCAGTACCCCAGGGCGGGGGCGGATCACTGAAGCTTTCTTT
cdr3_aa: CASTPGRGRITEAFF

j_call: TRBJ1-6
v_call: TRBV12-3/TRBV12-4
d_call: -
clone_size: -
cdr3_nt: TGTGCCAGCAGGGGCCGGGGGAATTCACCCCTCCACTTT
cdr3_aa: CASRGRGNSPLHF

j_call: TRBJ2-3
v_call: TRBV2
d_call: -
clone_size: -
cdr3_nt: TGTGCCAGCAGTGAACTGGGCCCCACAGATACGCAGTATTTT
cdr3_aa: CASSELGPTDTQYF

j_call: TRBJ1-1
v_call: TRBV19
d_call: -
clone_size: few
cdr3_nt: TGTGCCAGCCGTAATGGGCACCAAGCTTTCTTT
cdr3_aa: CASRNGHQAFF

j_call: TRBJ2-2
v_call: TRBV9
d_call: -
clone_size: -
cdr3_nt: TGTGCCAGCAGCCCGAGGGGGGGAAGCACCGGGGAGCTGTTTTTT
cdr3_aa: CASSPRGGSTGELFF

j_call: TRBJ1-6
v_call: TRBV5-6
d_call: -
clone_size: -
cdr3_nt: TGTGCCAGCAGCTTGGGGACTGGGGTTAATTCACCCCTCCACTTT
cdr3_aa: CASSLGTGVNSPLHF

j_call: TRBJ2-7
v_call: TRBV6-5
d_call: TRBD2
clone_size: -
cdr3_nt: TGTGCCAGCACGAGGACTAGCGGGAGCTCCTACGAGCAGTACTTC
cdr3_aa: CASTRTSGSSYEQYF

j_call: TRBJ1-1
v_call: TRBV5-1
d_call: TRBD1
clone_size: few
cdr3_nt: TGCGCCAGCAGCTACGGGACAGGGAGTTTGTTGAACACTGAAGCTTTCTTT
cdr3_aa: CASSYGTGSLLNTEAFF

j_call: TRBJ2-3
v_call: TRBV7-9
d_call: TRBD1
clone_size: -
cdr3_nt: TGTGCCAGCAGCTTGGGGACAGGAGATCCCACAGATACGCAGTATTTT
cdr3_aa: CASSLGTGDPTDTQYF

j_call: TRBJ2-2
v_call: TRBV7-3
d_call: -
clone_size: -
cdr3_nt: TGTGCCAGCAGCTTCCGGGGATCCGGGGAGCTGTTTTTT
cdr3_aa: CASSFRGSGELFF

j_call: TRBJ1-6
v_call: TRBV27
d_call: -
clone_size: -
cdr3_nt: TGTGCCAGCAGTTTAGGTTCGGGTGGTCTCCGAGGTTCACCCCTCCACTTT
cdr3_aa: CASSLGSGGLRGSPLHF

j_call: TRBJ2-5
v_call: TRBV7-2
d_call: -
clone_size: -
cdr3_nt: TGTGCCAGCAGCTTAGGGACAGCCGGCCAAGAGACCCAGTACTTC
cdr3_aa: CASSLGTAGQETQYF